What follows describes a single T cell receptor (beta chain). Its antigen is currently unknown. PCR used 60 Vbeta primers and 13 Jbeta primers. Here immunoSEQ multiplex PCR was the method, and the copy in TCRdb shows in-frame clones only, minus some. In the table there are approximately 180,000 clones, roughly 86% of which are singletons. The CDR3 is 14 amino acids. The V gene's germline CDR1 is MGHRA and CDR2 YSYEKL. The trim removed 4 bases at V and 3 bases at J, leaving 5 bases unmatched. The data originate from a study of cytomegalovirus exposure and HLA in healthy donors. Study-level findings and limits: Reports described diagnosis of cytomegalovirus status by the classifier as highly specific and sensitive. By a later analysis, the bulk of CMV-associated TCR beta chains appeared HLA-restricted. It has been reported that TCR beta sequences accurately predicted the HLA-A and HLA-B alleles of most subjects.

This chain connects TRBV4-1 to TRBJ1-1; TRBD1 aligns across 7 bases. The sequenced material came from PBMCs. The source is a girl aged 5-17 years in good health and CMV-seropositive. The CDR3 DNA sequence: TGCGCCAGCAGCCCGGGACAGTGGCACACTGAAGCTTTCTTT. Translating gives CASSPGQWHTEAFF.